These 24 T cell receptor beta chains were all obtained from the same sample, sequenced in a study of blood T cells in healthy people across ages. Together with a sample-barcoded 5' primer, a J-beta primer mix was included in a second PCR lasting roughly 7 to 11 cycles. TCRdb recomputed calls from the 5' RACE reads with MiXCR, one row per CDR3 protein. The table shows about 1.5 million distinct CDR3 sequences, with approximately 42% occurring only once. Material for sequencing was blood. The receptor source for this set is a woman between 18 and 30 years old in good health.

This clonotype was observed a few times. The chain carries TRBV5-1 and TRBJ2-1; D remains unclear. Per germline, CDR1 SGHRS and CDR2 YFSETQ. V gave up 0 bases and J gave up 8 bases, with 9 bases separating them. The CDR3 covers 13 residues. CDR3 DNA: TGCGCCAGCAGCTTGGAGAGAAGCTATGAGCAGTTCTTC. Translation gives CASSLERSYEQFF.

The genes are TRBV20-1 and TRBJ2-5, with 10 positions matching TRBD2. The CDR3 has 13 amino acids. The germline CDR1 and CDR2 sequences are DFQATT and SNEGSKA (reference sequence). The CDR3 DNA follows: TGCGGGGGCGGAAGCGGGAGGGAAGAGACCCAGTACTTC. Amino acids: CGGGSGREETQYF.

This clonotype came up a few times. The genes are TRBV20-1 and TRBJ2-1; 9 bases are shared with TRBD2. V was clipped by 0 bases and J by 3 bases; unmatched bases: 3. Germline lookup yields CDR1 DFQATT and CDR2 SNEGSKA (reference sequence). The CDR3 covers 15 residues. CDR3 loop: CSAREAGGLYNEQFF. The CDR3 DNA reads as TGCAGTGCTAGAGAGGCGGGGGGGCTCTACAATGAGCAGTTCTTC.

The chain has TRBV9 and TRBJ2-4; the D gene could be TRBD1 or TRBD2 (5 bases each). V was clipped by 6 bases and J by 7 bases, with 17 bases between them. The germline V gene has CDR1 SGDLS and CDR2 YYNGEE. This CDR3 contains 14 residues. The CDR3 is CASNDRDGRNIQYF. The CDR3 DNA follows: TGTGCCAGCAACGACCGGGACGGACGTAACATTCAGTACTTC. Filled out from reference TRBV9 and TRBJ2-4, the complete variable domain reads DSGVTQTPKHLITATGQRVTLRCSPRSGDLSVYWYQQSLDQGLQFLIQYYNGEERAKGNILERFSAQQFPDLHSELNLSSLELGDSALYFCASNDRDGRNIQYFGAGTRLSVL.

The V gene is TRBV6-2 or TRBV6-3, the J gene TRBJ2-2; 8 positions agree with TRBD1. The V gene's germline CDR1 is MNHEY and CDR2 SVGEGT. The CDR3 sequence is 16 residues long. Losses at the gene ends were 4 bases for V and 1 base for J; bases not matched to a gene: 5. The CDR3 protein is CASSSFGTGNTGELFF. The CDR3 bases are TGTGCCAGCAGTTCCTTCGGGACAGGGAACACCGGGGAGCTGTTTTTT.

The chain joins TRBV9 to TRBJ2-3; tentatively, D is TRBD2 (5 bases). The CDR3 has 14 amino acids. V lost 0 bases to trimming and J lost 6 bases, with 11 bases between them. Germline lookup yields CDR1 SGDLS and CDR2 YYNGEE. The CDR3: CASSVEGAYDTQYF. CDR3 in DNA: TGTGCCAGCAGCGTAGAGGGAGCATACGATACGCAGTATTTT.

The chain carries TRBV7-2 and TRBJ1-1, with D hard to call. This CDR3 comprises 13 residues. Germline V gene lookup returns CDR1 SGHTA and CDR2 FQGNSA. V shed 5 bases and J shed 0 bases, with 7 bases lying between them. CDR3 amino acids: CASSVRMNTEAFF. The DNA of the CDR3 is TGTGCCAGCAGCGTACGGATGAACACTGAAGCTTTCTTT.

The table lists this clonotype with a few counts. The V call is TRBV4-1, the J call TRBJ1-4, with D unresolved. Trimming left V 1 base short and J 3 bases short, with 9 bases between. The CDR3 runs to 15 residues. Germline-derived CDR1 and CDR2 are MGHRA and YSYEKL. The chain's CDR3 is CASSQVADSNEKLFF. As DNA, the CDR3 is TGCGCCAGCAGCCAAGTTGCCGATTCTAATGAAAAACTGTTTTTT.

This clonotype was recorded a few times. The chain is built from TRBV27 and TRBJ2-1; D ambiguous. Germline assignment: CDR1 MNHEY and CDR2 SMNVEV (reference sequence). V dropped 3 bases and J dropped 2 bases, with 11 bases sitting between them. The CDR3 is made up of 15 amino acids. CDR3 protein: CASSFVPSAYNEQFF. CDR3 in DNA: TGTGCCAGCAGTTTTGTCCCTTCAGCCTACAATGAGCAGTTCTTC.

The chain links TRBV6-5 to TRBJ1-1; D gene unclear. V was pared by 5 bases and J by 3 bases, with 19 bases between. Looked up from germline, CDR1 is MNHEY and CDR2 is SVGAGI. CDR3 size: 16 residues. Written as DNA, the CDR3 is TGTGCCAGCAGTCACGGACGGAGGAAAAGGGACACTGAAGCTTTCTTT. The encoded protein is CASSHGRRKRDTEAFF.

The gene calls are TRBV7-2 and TRBJ1-5; D gene uncertain. V lost 2 bases and J 0 bases, leaving 11 bases between the germline ends. CDR3 size: 16 residues. In germline, CDR1 is SGHTA, CDR2 FQGNSA. CDR3 loop: CASSLFALDSNQPQHF. The CDR3 DNA is TGTGCCAGCAGCTTATTCGCACTGGATAGCAATCAGCCCCAGCATTTT.

The genes are TRBV29-1 and TRBJ2-1; 11 bases map to TRBD2. Trimming took 5 bases from V and 4 from J; bases not matched to a gene: 10. Germline V lookup: CDR1 SQVTM, CDR2 ANQGSEA. The CDR3 extends over 16 amino acids. CDR3 sequence (DNA): TGCAGCGTTTTGGGCTCTAGCGGGAGGTCTTACAATGAGCAGTTCTTC. This sequence encodes CSVLGSSGRSYNEQFF.

This rearrangement joins TRBV4-1 to TRBJ2-7; 9 bases are shared with TRBD1. V trimming: 0 bases; J trimming: 3 bases; junction bases outside the gene matches: 6. Germline CDR1 and CDR2: MGHRA and YSYEKL. The CDR3 sequence is 16 residues long. The CDR3 region is CASSQDSPDRGYEQYF. The DNA for the CDR3 is TGCGCCAGCAGCCAAGATTCCCCGGACAGGGGCTACGAGCAGTACTTC.

The gene calls are TRBV6-6 and TRBJ1-5; 7 bases agree with TRBD1. Trimming cost V 2 bases and J 0 bases; bases outside gene matches: 7. This CDR3 has 17 amino acids. In germline, CDR1 is MNHNY, CDR2 SVGAGI (reference sequence). CDR3 region: CASSYAGTVYSNQPQHF. DNA of the CDR3: TGTGCCAGCAGTTACGCCGGGACAGTTTATAGCAATCAGCCCCAGCATTTT.

This clonotype was seen just once. Given a much more abundant clone one base away, this may be a read error. The genes are TRBV20-1 and TRBJ1-4; no clear D gene. V shed 8 bases and J shed 7 bases, with 11 bases lying between them. CDR1 is DFQATT, CDR2 SNEGSKA, per germline (reference sequence). CDR3 length: 11 residues. The CDR3 is CSTEAGEKLFF. The CDR3 DNA is TGCAGTACTGAGGCTGGTGAAAAACTGTTTTTT.

The chain carries TRBV15 and TRBJ1-2, with a tentative D call TRBD1 (6 bases). The CDR3 loop spans 14 amino acids. The germline V gene encodes CDR1 LNHNV and CDR2 YYDKDF (reference sequence). V shed 1 base and J shed 10 bases, with 16 bases lying between them. The CDR3 is CATSRVGPGVDYTF. The CDR3 DNA follows: TGTGCCACCAGCAGAGTTGGGCCAGGGGTGGACTACACCTTC.

The CDR3 DNA reads as TGCAGTGCTAGCCCGACCACCGGGGAGCTGTTTTTT. It translates to CSASPTTGELFF. The J gene is TRBJ2-2, the V gene TRBV20-1; no clear D. The CDR3 has 12 residues. Per germline, CDR1 DFQATT and CDR2 SNEGSKA (reference sequence). Trimming took off 3 bases at V and 4 bases at J, with 6 bases between the two ends.

This clonotype came up a few times. The chain combines TRBV9 with TRBJ2-5; TRBD2 agrees at 7 bases. There are 15 residues in the CDR3. The V and J ends lost 0 bases and 5 bases, in that order; junction bases with no gene match: 7. CDR1 SGDLS and CDR2 YYNGEE come from the germline V gene. The CDR3 region has the DNA TGTGCCAGCAGCGTAGACGGCGGGAGTTACGAGACCCAGTACTTC. Translated, it gives CASSVDGGSYETQYF.

The V gene is TRBV20-1, the J gene TRBJ1-6; no firm D call. The CDR3 is 14 amino acids. Deletions cut 6 bases from V and 0 bases from J, with 9 bases between. Germline V gives CDR1 DFQATT, CDR2 SNEGSKA (reference sequence). The CDR3 coding sequence is TGCAGTGCCCGGACCCCCTCCTATAATTCACCCCTCCACTTT. Protein product: CSARTPSYNSPLHF.

For this clonotype: This may be a read error: a much more frequent sequence differs by one nucleotide. J is TRBJ2-3 and V is TRBV12-3 or TRBV12-4, with D tentatively TRBD1 (5 bases). The CDR3 extends over 14 amino acids. V lost 9 bases to trimming and J lost 2 bases, with 15 bases between them. CDR3: CASRQGLFTDTQYF. The CDR3 nucleotides are TGTGCCAGTCGGCAGGGTCTCTTCACAGATACGCAGTATTTT.

This clonotype has a count of ten or more. V gene TRBV5-6 combines with J gene TRBJ2-5, with D possibly matching TRBD1 (6 bases). The germline gives CDR1 SGHDT, CDR2 YYEEEE. Trimming took off 1 base at V and 0 bases at J, with 13 bases between the two ends. CDR3 length equals 16 residues. In nucleotides, the CDR3 is TGTGCCAGCAGCTTGTACGGGACACCGTACCAAGAGACCCAGTACTTC. Protein: CASSLYGTPYQETQYF.

The CDR3 DNA sequence: TGTGCCAGCAGCGCCCAAGGGAGGGGACCCTACGAGCAGTACTTC. It is translated as CASSAQGRGPYEQYF. The chain carries TRBV9 and TRBJ2-4, with TRBD2 matching 7 bases. The J call may be in error: the DNA end matches TRBJ2-7 better. Germline V gives CDR1 SGDLS, CDR2 YYNGEE. The CDR3 has 15 residues.

This rearrangement joins TRBV27 to TRBJ2-1; either TRBD1 or TRBD2 may supply D (5 bases each). CDR3 length: 13 amino acids. The germline V gene has CDR1 MNHEY and CDR2 SMNVEV (reference sequence). Trimming shortened V by 5 bases and J by 10 bases, and 15 bases separated the two germline ends. The CDR3 DNA reads TGTGCCAGCAGTAGCGGCTTGTCAGGGGAGCAGTTCTTC. Protein: CASSSGLSGEQFF.

In nucleotides, the CDR3 is TGCAGTGCTAGAGTGGGACTAACTCAAGAGACCCAGTTCTTC. Translated, it gives CSARVGLTQETQFF. The chain couples TRBV20-1 to TRBJ2-1; TRBD2 matches at 7 bases. The junction had 13 bases not matched to a gene; V was cut back by 1 base and J by 13 bases. The germline V gene has CDR1 DFQATT and CDR2 SNEGSKA (reference sequence). The CDR3 consists of 14 residues.